This T cell receptor (beta chain) came from a study of T-cell memory formation after mild COVID-19 (dated by TCRdb to the early 2020s). In terms of the full investigation: TCR sequence clusters from the two donors were largely donor specific. In two donors, T-cell clones that expanded and contracted after mild COVID-19 were followed by sequencing TCRalpha and TCRbeta repertoires longitudinally. The cohort was made up of two young adult volunteers, one female and one male, who were previously healthy.

The paper as a whole reports these results and caveats: The study included only a couple of mild cases, and larger cohorts that include severe cases with pre-infection samples were judged to be necessary. From day 15 to 85, contracting clones showed balanced CD4/CD8 phenotypes, whereas a second wave of clones that expanded from day 15 to 37 leaned towards CD4+. Contracting CD4+ clones were found mainly in CM and EM memory subsets, while CD8+ clones were enriched in EMRA. Whether the second-wave clones peaking on day 37 were SARS-CoV-2 specific was not confirmed. Some responding clones were found in pre-infection memory, which suggests that pre-existing cross-reactive memory T cells took part in the SARS-CoV-2 response.

A few counts support this clonotype. No antigen is known for it. Base qualities are not recorded, but no much larger clone differs from it by a single base. The reads were generated on an Illumina NovaSeq 6000. TCRalpha and TCRbeta cDNA libraries were built by 5'RACE with constant-segment primers, adding sample barcodes and unique molecular identifiers. Trizol reagent was used to extract RNA from every sample. The libraries were amplified in two PCR steps, and the second step added a second sample barcode and Illumina TruSeq adapters. The libraries were sequenced on an Illumina NovaSeq using 2 x 150 bp paired-end reads. The original methods were these. The reads were demultiplexed and collapsed into UMI-guided consensus sequences using migec v1.2.7. Using mixcr v2.1.11, the UMI consensuses were aligned to TRA and TRB V and J templates and assembled into clonotypes. A clonotype was counted as expanded or contracted only when both edgeR and NoisET called the clonotype significant, with the noise models trained on biological replicates. edgeR calls used a false discovery rate-adjusted p below 0.01 and a log2 fold-change threshold of 1. As an exploratory analysis of dynamics, max-normalized trajectories of the 1000 most abundant clonotypes were examined with PCA combined with hierarchical clustering. The CD4 or CD8 phenotype of responding clones was assigned using the separately sequenced CD4+ and CD8+ repertoires. Clones were called with MiXCR by TCRdb after fastp trimmed the public reads at Q25, and only in-frame beta chains were retained. CDR3 protein sequences are deduplicated, and each keeps its most common genes and DNA. It is TCRdb's table, rather than the study itself, that gives the V and J calls and clone size. For this sample the table gives 500,000 to 550,000 distinct CDR3 sequences, of which over 20% were detected only once. The top ten hold 9.5% to 15% of the sample.

PBMCs were isolated by Ficoll-Paque density gradient centrifugation. This sequence originates from an adult woman who had mild COVID-19 (a few samples of this study predate the infection). The sample titles of this study are shuffled in the database, so cell type and time point are left out; the donor was told from shared clones. What was sequenced was PBMCs or a T cell subset sorted from them (not recorded which).

The CDR3 here reads CASSLYTEETQYF. The DNA sequence is given as TGTGCCAGCAGCTTATATACGGAGGAGACCCAGTACTTC. The sequence is built from TRBV7-2 and TRBJ2-5, with the D gene uncertain. V is clipped by 2 bases and J by 5 bases, and the sequence between their germline boundaries is 9 bases long. As encoded in the germline V gene, CDR1 is SGHTA while CDR2 is FQGNSA. Counted from cysteine to phenylalanine, this CDR3 has 13 amino acids. The entry retains the CDR3 DNA only, 39 bases that are in frame from base 1.